Detailed here is one T cell receptor beta chain. Its antigen is unidentified. The record originates from a study of response to subunit inactivated influenza vaccine. The study, taken as a whole, reports: Researchers suggested that each seasonal influenza vaccination recruits few new T cells.

Via MiXCR, TCRdb re-called the RT-PCR reads, giving one row per CDR3 protein. The sample comprises some 800,000 distinct CDR3 sequences, about 20% of which are singletons, and roughly a tenth rests with the top ten. The CDR3 consists of 13 residues. With V trimmed by 5 bases and J by 6 bases, 6 bases remained unmatched. CDR1 DFQATT and CDR2 SNEGSKA come from the germline V gene (reference sequence). The TCR was taken from a man over 45 who received an inactivated influenza vaccine. The chain links TRBV20-1 to TRBJ2-7; TRBD1 matches 11 bases. This specimen was PBMCs from blood, taken 4 to 6 days after vaccination. CDR3 sequence: CSAQDRGLREQYF. DNA of the CDR3: TGCAGTGCTCAGGACAGGGGGCTACGCGAGCAGTACTTC.